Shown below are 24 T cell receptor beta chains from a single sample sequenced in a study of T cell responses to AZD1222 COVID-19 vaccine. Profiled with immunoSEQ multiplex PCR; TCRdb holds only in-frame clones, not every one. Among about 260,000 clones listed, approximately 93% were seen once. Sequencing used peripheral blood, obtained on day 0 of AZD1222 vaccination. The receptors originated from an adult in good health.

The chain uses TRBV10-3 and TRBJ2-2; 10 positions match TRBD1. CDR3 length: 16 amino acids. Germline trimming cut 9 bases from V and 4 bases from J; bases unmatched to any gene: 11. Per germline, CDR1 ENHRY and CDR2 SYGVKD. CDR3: CAMGDRGYLSTGELFF. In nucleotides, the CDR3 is TGTGCCATGGGGGACAGGGGCTATCTTAGCACCGGGGAGCTGTTTTTT.

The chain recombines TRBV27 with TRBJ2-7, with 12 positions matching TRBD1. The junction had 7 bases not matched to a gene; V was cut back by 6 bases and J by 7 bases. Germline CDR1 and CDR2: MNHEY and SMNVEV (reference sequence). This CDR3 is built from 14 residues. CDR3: CASSQGQGAREQYF. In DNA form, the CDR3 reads TGTGCCAGCAGCCAGGGACAGGGGGCGCGTGAGCAGTACTTC.

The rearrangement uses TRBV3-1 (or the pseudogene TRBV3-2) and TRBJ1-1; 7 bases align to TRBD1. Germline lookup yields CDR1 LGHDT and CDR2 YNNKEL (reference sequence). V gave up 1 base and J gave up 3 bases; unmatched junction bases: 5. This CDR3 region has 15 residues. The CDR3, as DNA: TGTGCCAGCAGCCAAGTAGGGGGCCCTGACACTGAAGCTTTCTTT. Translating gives CASSQVGGPDTEAFF.

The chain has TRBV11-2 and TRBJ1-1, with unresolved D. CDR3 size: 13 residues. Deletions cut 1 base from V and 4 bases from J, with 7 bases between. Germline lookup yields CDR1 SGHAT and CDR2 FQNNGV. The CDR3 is CASSLVGSTEAFF. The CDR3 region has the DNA TGTGCCAGCAGCTTAGTTGGCAGCACTGAAGCTTTCTTT.

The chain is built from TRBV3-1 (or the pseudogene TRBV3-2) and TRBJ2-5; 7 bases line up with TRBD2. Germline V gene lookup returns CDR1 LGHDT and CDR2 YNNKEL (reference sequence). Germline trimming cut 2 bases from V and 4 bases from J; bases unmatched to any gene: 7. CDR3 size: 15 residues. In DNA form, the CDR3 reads TGTGCCAGCAGCCAAACCGGGGGGAGGGGAGAGACCCAGTACTTC. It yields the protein CASSQTGGRGETQYF.

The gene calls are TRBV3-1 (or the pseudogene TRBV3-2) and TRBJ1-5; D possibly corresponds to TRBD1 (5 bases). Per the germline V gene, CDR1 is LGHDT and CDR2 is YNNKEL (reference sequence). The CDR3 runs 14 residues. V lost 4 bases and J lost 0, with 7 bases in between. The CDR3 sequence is CASSRDFSNQPQHF. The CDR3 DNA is TGTGCCAGCAGCCGGGACTTTAGCAATCAGCCCCAGCATTTT.

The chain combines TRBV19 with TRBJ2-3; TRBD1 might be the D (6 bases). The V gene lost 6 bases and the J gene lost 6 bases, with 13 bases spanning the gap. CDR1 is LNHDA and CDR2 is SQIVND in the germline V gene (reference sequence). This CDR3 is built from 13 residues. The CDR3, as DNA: TGTGCCAGTAGCCCCCAGGGGCGGGATACGCAGTATTTT. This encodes CASSPQGRDTQYF.

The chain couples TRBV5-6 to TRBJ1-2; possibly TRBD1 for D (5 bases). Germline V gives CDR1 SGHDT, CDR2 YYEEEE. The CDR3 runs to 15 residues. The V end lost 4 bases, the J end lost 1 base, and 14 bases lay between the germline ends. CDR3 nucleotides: TGTGCCAGCAGCCGCGACAGTAGCATTAACTATGGCTACACCTTC. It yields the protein CASSRDSSINYGYTF.

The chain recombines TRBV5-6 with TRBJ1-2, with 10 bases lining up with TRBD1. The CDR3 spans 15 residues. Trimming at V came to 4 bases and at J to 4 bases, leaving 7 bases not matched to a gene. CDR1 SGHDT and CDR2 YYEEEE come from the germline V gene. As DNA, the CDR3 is TGTGCCAGCAGCATCCGACAGGGGGCGAGCTATGGCTACACCTTC. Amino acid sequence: CASSIRQGASYGYTF.

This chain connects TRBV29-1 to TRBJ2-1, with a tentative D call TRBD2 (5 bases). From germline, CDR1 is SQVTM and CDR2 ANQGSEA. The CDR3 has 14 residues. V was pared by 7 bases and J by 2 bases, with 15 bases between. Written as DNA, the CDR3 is TGCAGCGCCGGAACTAGAAACCCCTACAATGAGCAGTTCTTC. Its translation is CSAGTRNPYNEQFF.

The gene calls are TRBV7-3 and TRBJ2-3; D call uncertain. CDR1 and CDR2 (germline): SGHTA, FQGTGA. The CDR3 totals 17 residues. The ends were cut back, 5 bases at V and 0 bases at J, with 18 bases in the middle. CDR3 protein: CASSPHPVGRSTDTQYF. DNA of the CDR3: TGTGCCAGCAGCCCCCATCCGGTGGGCCGAAGCACAGATACGCAGTATTTT.

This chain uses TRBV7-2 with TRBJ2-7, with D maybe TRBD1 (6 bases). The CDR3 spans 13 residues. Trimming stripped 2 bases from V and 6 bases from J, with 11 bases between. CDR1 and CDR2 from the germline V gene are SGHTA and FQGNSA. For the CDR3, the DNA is TGTGCCAGCAGCTTAACCTCGACAGGCGAGCAGTACTTC. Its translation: CASSLTSTGEQYF. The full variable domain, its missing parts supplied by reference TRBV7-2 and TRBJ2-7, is GAGVSQSPSNKVTEKGKDVELRCDPISGHTALYWYRQSLGQGLEFLIYFQGNSAPDKSGLPSDRFSAERTGGSVSTLTIQRTQQEDSAVYLCASSLTSTGEQYFGPGTRLTVT.

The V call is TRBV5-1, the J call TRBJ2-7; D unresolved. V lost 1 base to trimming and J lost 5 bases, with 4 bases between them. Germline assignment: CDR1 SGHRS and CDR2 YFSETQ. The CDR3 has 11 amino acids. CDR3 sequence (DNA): TGCGCCAGCAGCTTGCGCAACGAGCAGTACTTC. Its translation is CASSLRNEQYF.

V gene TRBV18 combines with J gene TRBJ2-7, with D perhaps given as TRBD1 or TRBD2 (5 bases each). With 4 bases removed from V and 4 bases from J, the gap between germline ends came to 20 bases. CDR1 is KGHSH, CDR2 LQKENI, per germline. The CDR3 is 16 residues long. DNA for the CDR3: TGTGCCAGCTCACGAAGCCCGGGACGGGAAGAGTACGAGCAGTACTTC. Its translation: CASSRSPGREEYEQYF.

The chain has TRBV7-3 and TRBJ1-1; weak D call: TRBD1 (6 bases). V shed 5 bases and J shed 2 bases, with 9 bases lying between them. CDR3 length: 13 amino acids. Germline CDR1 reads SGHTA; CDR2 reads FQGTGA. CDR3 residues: CASSKDSNTEAFF. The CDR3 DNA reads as TGTGCCAGCAGCAAGGACAGTAACACTGAAGCTTTCTTT.

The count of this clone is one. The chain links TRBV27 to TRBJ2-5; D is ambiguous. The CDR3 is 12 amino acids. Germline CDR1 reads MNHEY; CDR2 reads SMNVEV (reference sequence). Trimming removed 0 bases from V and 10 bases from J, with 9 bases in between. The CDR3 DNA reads TGTGCCAGCAGTTTATCCGTTCTTATCCAGTACTTC. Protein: CASSLSVLIQYF.

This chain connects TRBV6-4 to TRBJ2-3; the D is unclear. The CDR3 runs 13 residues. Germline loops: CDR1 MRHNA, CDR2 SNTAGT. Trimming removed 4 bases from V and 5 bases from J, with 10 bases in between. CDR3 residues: CASSVEAGDTQYF. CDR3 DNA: TGTGCCAGCAGTGTAGAAGCCGGAGATACGCAGTATTTT.

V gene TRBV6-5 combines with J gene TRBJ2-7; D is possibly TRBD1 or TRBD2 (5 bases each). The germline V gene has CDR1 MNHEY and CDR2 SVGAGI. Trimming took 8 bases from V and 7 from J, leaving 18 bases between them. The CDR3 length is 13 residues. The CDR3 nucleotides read TGTGCCAGCCGGAATTCAGGGAGTGGTGAGCAGTACTTC. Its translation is CASRNSGSGEQYF.

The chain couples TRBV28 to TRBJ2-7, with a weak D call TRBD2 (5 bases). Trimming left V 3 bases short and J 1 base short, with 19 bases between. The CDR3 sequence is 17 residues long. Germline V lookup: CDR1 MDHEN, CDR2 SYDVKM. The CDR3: CASSLSNWSPGSYEQYF. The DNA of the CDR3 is TGTGCCAGCAGTTTGTCCAATTGGAGTCCGGGGTCCTACGAGCAGTACTTC.

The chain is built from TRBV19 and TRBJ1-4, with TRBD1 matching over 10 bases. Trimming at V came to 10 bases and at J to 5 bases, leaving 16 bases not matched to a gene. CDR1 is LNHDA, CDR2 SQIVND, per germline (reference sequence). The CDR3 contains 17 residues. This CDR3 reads CATSRTGGLILNEKLFF. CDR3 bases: TGTGCCACCTCCCGGACAGGGGGGTTGATACTCAATGAAAAACTGTTTTTT. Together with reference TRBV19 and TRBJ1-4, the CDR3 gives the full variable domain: DGGITQSPKYLFRKEGQNVTLSCEQNLNHDAMYWYRQDPGQGLRLIYYSQIVNDFQKGDIAEGYSVSREKKESFPLTVTSAQKNPTAFYLCATSRTGGLILNEKLFFGSGTQLSVL.

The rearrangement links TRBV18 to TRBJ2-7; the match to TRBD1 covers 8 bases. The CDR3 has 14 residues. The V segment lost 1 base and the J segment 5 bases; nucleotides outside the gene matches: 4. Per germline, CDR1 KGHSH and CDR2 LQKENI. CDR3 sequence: CASSPRGQVDEQYF. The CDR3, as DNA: TGTGCCAGCTCACCACGGGGACAGGTGGACGAGCAGTACTTC.

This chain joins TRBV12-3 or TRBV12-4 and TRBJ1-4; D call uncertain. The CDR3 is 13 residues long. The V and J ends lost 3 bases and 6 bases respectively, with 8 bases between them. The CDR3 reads CASSLRHYEKLFF. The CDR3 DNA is TGTGCCAGCAGTTTGAGGCACTATGAAAAACTGTTTTTT.

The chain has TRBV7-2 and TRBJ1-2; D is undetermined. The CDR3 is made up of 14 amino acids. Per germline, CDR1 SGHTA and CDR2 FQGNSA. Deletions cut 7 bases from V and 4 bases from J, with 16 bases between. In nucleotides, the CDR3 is TGTGCCAGCATCTCGCCGGAAGACGTCTATGGCTACACCTTC. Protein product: CASISPEDVYGYTF. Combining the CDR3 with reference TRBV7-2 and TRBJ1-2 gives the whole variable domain GAGVSQSPSNKVTEKGKDVELRCDPISGHTALYWYRQSLGQGLEFLIYFQGNSAPDKSGLPSDRFSAERTGGSVSTLTIQRTQQEDSAVYLCASISPEDVYGYTFGSGTRLTVV.

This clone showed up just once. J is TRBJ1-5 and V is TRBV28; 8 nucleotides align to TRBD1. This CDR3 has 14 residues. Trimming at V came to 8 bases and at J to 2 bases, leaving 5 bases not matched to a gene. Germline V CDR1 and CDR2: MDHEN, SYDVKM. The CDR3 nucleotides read TGTGCCAGCGGCTTGACAGGGGGCAATCAGCCCCAGCATTTT. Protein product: CASGLTGGNQPQHF.